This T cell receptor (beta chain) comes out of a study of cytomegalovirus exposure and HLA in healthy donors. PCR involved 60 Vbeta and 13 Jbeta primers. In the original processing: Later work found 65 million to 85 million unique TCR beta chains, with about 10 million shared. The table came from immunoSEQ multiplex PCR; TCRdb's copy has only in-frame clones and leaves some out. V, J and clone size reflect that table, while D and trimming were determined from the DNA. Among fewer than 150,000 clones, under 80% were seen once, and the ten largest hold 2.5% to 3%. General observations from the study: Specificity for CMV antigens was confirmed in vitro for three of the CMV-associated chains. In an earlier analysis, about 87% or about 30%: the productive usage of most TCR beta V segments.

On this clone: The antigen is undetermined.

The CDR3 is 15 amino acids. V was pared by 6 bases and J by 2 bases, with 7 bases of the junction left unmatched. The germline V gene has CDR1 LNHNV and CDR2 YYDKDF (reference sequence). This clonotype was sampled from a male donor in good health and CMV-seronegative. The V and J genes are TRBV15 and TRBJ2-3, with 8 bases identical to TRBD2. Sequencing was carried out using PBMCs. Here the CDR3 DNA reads TGTGCCACCAGGGTCGTAGCGGGGAACACAGATACGCAGTATTTT. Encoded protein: CATRVVAGNTDTQYF.